These T cell receptor beta chains were read from a single sample in a study of cytomegalovirus exposure and HLA in healthy donors. Sequencing was performed with immunoSEQ multiplex PCR; in TCRdb, only in-frame clones are kept and a portion is missing. The data contain about 180,000 clones, 85% of them singletons. Material for sequencing was PBMCs. The receptors stem from a man younger than 35 in good health and CMV-seropositive. CDR3s include the opening cysteine and the closing phenylalanine or tryptophan. D genes are given only for firm matches. The size entry is marked missing in some rows and otherwise reads once, few, many or a size class.

>NA|TRBJ1-1|15|NA|TRBV23-1
TGCGCCAGCAGTCAATCTGACAGGCCTAACACTGAAGCTTTCTTT
CASSQSDRPNTEAFF
>NA|TRBJ1-6|14|few|TRBV9
TGTGCCAGCAGGAAGGGGCCGATAAATTCACCCCTCCACTTT
CASRKGPINSPLHF
>NA|TRBJ1-2|14|once|TRBV25-1
TGTGCCAGCAGTGAATCAGGACAGCTTAATGGCTACACCTTC
CASSESGQLNGYTF
>NA|TRBJ1-2|14|NA|TRBV6-1
TGTGCCAGCAGTGATGGCGGTACTAGTGATGGCTACACCTTC
CASSDGGTSDGYTF
>NA|TRBJ2-1|14|NA|TRBV21-1
TGTGCCAGCAGCATTGGCAGGGGAAGTAGTGAGCAGTTCTTC
CASSIGRGSSEQFF
>TRBD1|TRBJ2-1|18|NA|TRBV28
TGTGCCAGCACTACCCCAGGGGGCAAGGGACTTCGTTACAATGAGCAGTTCTTC
CASTTPGGKGLRYNEQFF
>TRBD1|TRBJ1-2|14|NA|TRBV9
TGTGCCAGCAGCGGAACAGGGGGCGGGAGTGGCTACACCTTC
CASSGTGGGSGYTF
>NA|TRBJ1-4|15|NA|TRBV28
TGTGCCAGCAGTAGAGGGGGTTCAATTAATGAAAAACTGTTTTTT
CASSRGGSINEKLFF
>NA|TRBJ2-5|15|NA|TRBV5-1
TGCGCCAGCAGCCTTGGCCGGGACTACCAAGAGACCCAGTACTTC
CASSLGRDYQETQYF
>NA|TRBJ2-3|14|NA|TRBV5-1
TGCGCCAGCAGCTTGACTGGAGTTACAGATACGCAGTATTTT
CASSLTGVTDTQYF
>NA|TRBJ2-7|17|NA|TRBV29-1
TGCAGCGTCAGACAGGGCTCGGCCAGCGGGAGCCCCTACGAGCAGTACTTC
CSVRQGSASGSPYEQYF
>NA|TRBJ2-1|15|NA|TRBV4-1
TGCGCCAGCAGGACCGGGACTGATACCTACAATGAGCAGTTCTTC
CASRTGTDTYNEQFF
>NA|TRBJ2-3|15|once|TRBV9
TGTGCCAGCAGCGCCGGGACAACGTACACAGATACGCAGTATTTT
CASSAGTTYTDTQYF
>TRBD1|TRBJ2-7|12|few|TRBV30
TGTGCCTGGAGTGGGACAGGGGATAGAAAGTACTTC
CAWSGTGDRKYF
>NA|TRBJ2-7|16|NA|TRBV11-2
TGTGCCAGCAGCTTAGGTTACACAGGGAAAAGCTACGAGCAGTACTTC
CASSLGYTGKSYEQYF
>NA|TRBJ1-2|11|NA|TRBV30
TGTGCCTGGGGAAGGGGGATTGGCTACACCTTC
CAWGRGIGYTF
>NA|TRBJ2-3|12|NA|TRBV2
TGTGCCAGCAGTGTGGGGCGGGATACGCAGTATTTT
CASSVGRDTQYF
>TRBD2|TRBJ2-5|15|NA|TRBV6-6
TGTGCCAGCAGTGATAGCGGGCTCTCTCAAGAGACCCAGTACTTC
CASSDSGLSQETQYF
>TRBD2|TRBJ2-3|14|NA|TRBV19
TGTGCCAGTAGTGCTAGCGGGGGGGCCGCAACGCAGTATTTT
CASSASGGAATQYF
>TRBD1|TRBJ1-1|15|once|TRBV6-1
TGTGCCAGCAGCCCCGTGGGACAGCGTTACACTGAAGCTTTCTTT
CASSPVGQRYTEAFF
>NA|TRBJ2-7|15|NA|TRBV4-1
TGCGCCAGCAGCCAACAAACGAGCGGCTCCTACGAGCAGTACTTC
CASSQQTSGSYEQYF
>TRBD2|TRBJ2-5|14|NA|TRBV5-1
TGCGCCAGCAGCGTGGCGGGGGTTCAAGAGACCCAGTACTTC
CASSVAGVQETQYF
>TRBD2|TRBJ2-7|15|once|TRBV28
TGTGCCAGCAGTTTAGCCCGCGGGGGTCCCTCCGAGCAGTACTTC
CASSLARGGPSEQYF
>NA|TRBJ1-4|15|NA|TRBV25-1
TGTGCCAGCAGCGTAGACAGCTCAACTAATGAAAAACTGTTTTTT
CASSVDSSTNEKLFF
>NA|TRBJ2-3|14|NA|TRBV7-8
TGTGCCAGCAGCTTATACAGGTCCGCAGATACGCAGTATTTT
CASSLYRSADTQYF
>NA|TRBJ1-1|13|NA|TRBV30
TGTGCCTGGAAAAGGGAGGGGAACACTGAAGCTTTCTTT
CAWKREGNTEAFF
>NA|TRBJ1-4|13|NA|TRBV28
TGTGCCAGCTCGGCCCCCCGGGGTGAAAAACTGTTTTTT
CASSAPRGEKLFF
>NA|TRBJ1-1|12|NA|TRBV7-9
TGTGCCAGCAGGGTAGGACAGACTGAAGCTTTCTTT
CASRVGQTEAFF
>NA|TRBJ2-7|14|NA|TRBV11-1
TGTGCCAGCAGCTTAGCCGGTTTCTCCTTCGAGCAGTACTTC
CASSLAGFSFEQYF
>NA|TRBJ2-7|16|many|TRBV2
TGTGCCAGCAGCGACAGTAACAGGGCTCTAATCTACGAGCAGTACTTC
CASSDSNRALIYEQYF
>TRBD2|TRBJ2-1|16|NA|TRBV7-2
TGTGCCAGCAGCTCCGGGGGGGGACAATCCTACAATGAGCAGTTCTTC
CASSSGGGQSYNEQFF
>NA|TRBJ2-7|13|NA|TRBV13
TGTGCCAGCAGCTTGAGGGGACTCTACGAGCAGTACTTC
CASSLRGLYEQYF